The 27 T cell receptor beta chains below come from one sample, sequenced in a study of T-cell memory formation after mild COVID-19. TCRdb processed the 5' RACE reads anew with MiXCR; each CDR3 protein has one entry. The table has approximately 290,000 distinct CDR3 sequences, approximately 15% seen once. Specimen: PBMCs or a T cell subset sorted from them (not recorded which). These receptors originate from a man between 18 and 35 years old who had mild COVID-19 (a few samples of this study predate the infection). Cell type and time point are not known.

This clonotype was recorded many times. The gene calls are TRBV11-2 and TRBJ2-5; D perhaps matches TRBD2 (6 bases). V dropped 5 bases and J dropped 1 base, with 14 bases sitting between them. Germline CDR1 and CDR2: SGHAT and FQNNGV. There are 15 residues in the CDR3. CDR3: CASSPPAGGQETQYF. The DNA for the CDR3 is TGTGCCAGCAGCCCCCCCGCCGGGGGCCAAGAGACCCAGTACTTC.

The table lists this clonotype with many counts. The chain carries TRBV20-1 and TRBJ1-1, with a tentative D call TRBD1 (6 bases). V dropped 0 bases and J dropped 5 bases, with 13 bases sitting between them. The CDR3 spans 14 residues. Germline assignment: CDR1 DFQATT and CDR2 SNEGSKA (reference sequence). CDR3 residues: CSAREGGRGTEAFF. Here the CDR3 DNA reads TGCAGTGCTAGAGAGGGGGGCAGAGGAACTGAAGCTTTCTTT.

The rearrangement joins TRBV3-1 to TRBJ2-3; D gene ambiguous. The V and J ends lost 1 base and 7 bases respectively, with 15 bases between them. The CDR3 has 15 residues. Germline values: CDR1 LGHDT, CDR2 YNNKEL (reference sequence). The CDR3 coding sequence is TGTGCCAGCAGCCAAGGATCTTTGAGACGGAATACGCAGTATTTT. The encoded protein is CASSQGSLRRNTQYF.

This clonotype has a single count. The V gene is TRBV4-3, the J gene TRBJ2-3; TRBD1 aligns across 7 bases. V lost 0 bases, J lost 5 bases, and 8 bases stayed unmatched. The CDR3 runs 16 residues. Germline lookup yields CDR1 LGHNA and CDR2 YSLEER. For the CDR3, the DNA is TGCGCCAGCAGCCAAGATGTAACAGGGGATAAAGATACGCAGTATTTT. It specifies CASSQDVTGDKDTQYF.

This clonotype was seen more than once but under ten times. The chain links TRBV24-1 to TRBJ2-5, with 7 bases fitting TRBD1. The length of the CDR3 is 16 residues. The V and J ends lost 3 bases and 3 bases, in that order; junction bases with no gene match: 9. Germline CDR1 and CDR2: KGHDR and SFDVKD. Here the CDR3 DNA reads TGTGCCACCAGTGATGCTCTGGGACAGCCAAAAGAGACCCAGTACTTC. Its protein product is CATSDALGQPKETQYF.

The chain couples TRBV5-1 to TRBJ1-1; TRBD1 matches 7 bases. J gave up 4 bases and V 4 bases, and 7 bases lay outside the gene matches. The CDR3 is 14 residues long. Germline-derived CDR1 and CDR2 are SGHRS and YFSETQ. The DNA of the CDR3 is TGCGCCAGCAGCCGGGACAGCGGAGGCACTGAAGCTTTCTTT. It is translated as CASSRDSGGTEAFF.

The chain combines TRBV4-2 with TRBJ2-2; either TRBD1 or TRBD2 may supply D (6 bases each). Germline CDR1 is LGHNA and CDR2 is YNFKEQ. The CDR3 runs to 15 residues. The V and J ends lost 0 bases and 5 bases respectively, with 10 bases between them. Here the CDR3 DNA reads TGTGCCAGCAGCCAAGACAGGGGAGGTACCGGGGAGCTGTTTTTT. Protein sequence: CASSQDRGGTGELFF.

V is TRBV4-1 and J is TRBJ1-4, with D perhaps TRBD1 (5 bases). Between the trimmed V and J ends, which lost 1 base and 16 bases, there was a span of 16 bases. Germline V gene data show CDR1 as MGHRA and CDR2 as YSYEKL. The CDR3 has 13 residues. CDR3 bases: TGCGCCAGCAGCCAAGCTAGGTGGGGCCACGCGTTTTTT. This encodes CASSQARWGHAFF.

The chain couples TRBV11-2 to TRBJ1-1; D call uncertain. This CDR3 contains 13 residues. CDR1 SGHAT and CDR2 FQNNGV come from the germline V gene. V was shortened by 5 bases and J by 5 bases, with 12 bases between the two germline ends. CDR3 in amino acids: CASSPFWDTEAFF. The DNA of the CDR3 is TGTGCCAGCAGCCCTTTCTGGGATACTGAAGCTTTCTTT.

This clonotype came up a few times. The rearrangement joins TRBV7-2 to TRBJ2-2, with no clear D. The V gene's germline CDR1 is SGHTA and CDR2 FQGNSA. Trimming cost V 2 bases and J 3 bases, with 10 bases left between them. The CDR3 has 15 amino acids. CDR3 in DNA: TGTGCCAGCAGCTTAAGGCTAGGATACACCGGGGAGCTGTTTTTT. This gives the protein CASSLRLGYTGELFF.

This clonotype was picked up a small number of times. The CDR3 protein is CASSPGGGAYNEQFF. Here the CDR3 DNA reads TGTGCCAGCAGCCCTGGTGGGGGGGCCTACAATGAGCAGTTCTTC. The chain has TRBV11-3 and TRBJ2-1; 7 bases align to TRBD2. The CDR3 is 15 residues long. Losses at the gene ends were 5 bases for V and 2 bases for J; bases not matched to a gene: 6. CDR1 and CDR2 from the germline V gene are SGHNT and YENEEA.

V is TRBV25-1 and J is TRBJ1-1; no clear D gene. Per germline, CDR1 MGHDK and CDR2 SYGVNS. The CDR3 has 11 residues. V lost 4 bases and J 9 bases, leaving 9 bases between the germline ends. The CDR3 region has the DNA TGTGCCAGCAGTGGGGCCCGGAAAGCTTTCTTT. Its translation is CASSGARKAFF.

The rearrangement joins TRBV12-3 or TRBV12-4 to TRBJ2-7; D remains ambiguous. This CDR3 region has 15 residues. The ends were cut back, 6 bases at V and 5 bases at J, with 20 bases in the middle. CDR3 nucleotides: TGTGCCAGCAGCCACGGTGGACCTCGAAGGAACGAGCAGTACTTC. The encoded protein is CASSHGGPRRNEQYF.

The genes are TRBV3-1 and TRBJ2-3, with TRBD1 matching over 9 bases. V shed 2 bases and J 3 bases; nucleotides not matched to a gene: 6. Looked up from germline, CDR1 is LGHDT and CDR2 is YNNKEL (reference sequence). This CDR3 has 16 amino acids. CDR3 sequence (DNA): TGTGCCAGCAGCCAACACGGGACAGGGTTAACAGATACGCAGTATTTT. It is translated as CASSQHGTGLTDTQYF.

Only a few counts were recorded for this clonotype. The gene calls are TRBV7-2 and TRBJ1-2; 8 bases align to TRBD1. Germline trimming cut 5 bases from V and 8 bases from J; bases unmatched to any gene: 13. Germline V gene lookup returns CDR1 SGHTA and CDR2 FQGNSA. This CDR3 contains 15 residues. The CDR3 protein is CASSPAGQGVRGYTF. The CDR3 nucleotides are TGTGCCAGCAGCCCGGCTGGACAGGGAGTGAGGGGCTACACCTTC.

This sequence joins TRBV6-6 and TRBJ2-3; possible D gene TRBD2, 6 bases. V shed 6 bases and J shed 5 bases, with 18 bases lying between them. The CDR3 is 15 residues long. Germline V gives CDR1 MNHNY, CDR2 SVGAGI (reference sequence). CDR3 sequence (DNA): TGTGCCAGCAGGGACGGGTCCGGGGGTGGAGATACGCAGTATTTT. Encoded protein: CASRDGSGGGDTQYF.

This sequence joins TRBV29-1 and TRBJ2-7; 7 nucleotides line up with TRBD2. This CDR3 is built from 16 residues. The germline V gene encodes CDR1 SQVTM and CDR2 ANQGSEA. V shed 4 bases and J 2 bases; nucleotides not matched to a gene: 14. CDR3 in amino acids: CSVVREDSVKTYEQYF. The CDR3, as DNA: TGCAGCGTTGTTCGGGAGGACTCCGTAAAAACCTACGAGCAGTACTTC.

The CDR3 coding sequence is TGTGCCAGCAGCCCGCCAGGGGAGGATACGCAGTATTTT. Its protein product is CASSPPGEDTQYF. The chain couples TRBV7-2 to TRBJ2-3; TRBD1 might be the D (6 bases). Germline-derived CDR1 and CDR2 are SGHTA and FQGNSA. The CDR3 consists of 13 residues. With 5 bases removed from V and 6 bases from J, the gap between germline ends came to 12 bases.

Only a few counts were recorded for this clonotype. This rearrangement joins TRBV6-6 to TRBJ2-5; D may correspond to TRBD1 or TRBD2 (5 bases each). The CDR3 totals 14 residues. Germline CDR1 MNHNY, CDR2 SVGAGI (reference sequence). Trimming cost V 5 bases and J 4 bases, with 14 bases left between them. The CDR3 coding sequence is TGTGCCAGCAGTCTCCCCCGGGACGGAGAGACCCAGTACTTC. It codes for CASSLPRDGETQYF.

This clonotype was recorded a few times. The chain has TRBV7-9 and TRBJ1-1; D uncertain. CDR1 is SEHNR, CDR2 FQNEAQ, per germline (reference sequence). CDR3 length: 16 amino acids. With 7 bases removed from V and 2 bases from J, the gap between germline ends came to 20 bases. The CDR3 sequence: CASTPGGQLSNTEAFF. For the CDR3, the DNA is TGTGCCAGCACCCCCGGCGGGCAGCTGAGTAACACTGAAGCTTTCTTT.

V usage is TRBV6-1 and J usage is TRBJ2-3; possibly TRBD2 for D (5 bases). CDR1 and CDR2 from the germline V gene are MNHNS and SASEGT. V lost 6 bases and J 2 bases, leaving 21 bases between the germline ends. CDR3 length: 17 amino acids. CDR3 sequence: CASRPPRLYGDTDTQYF. The CDR3 DNA reads as TGTGCCAGCAGGCCCCCGAGGCTATACGGGGACACAGATACGCAGTATTTT.

This chain connects TRBV7-8 to TRBJ2-5; 10 nucleotides align to TRBD2. V trimming: 3 bases; J trimming: 1 base; junction bases outside the gene matches: 17. The CDR3 is 20 residues long. Germline V gives CDR1 SGHVS, CDR2 FQNEAQ. The CDR3 here is CASSFGLAGAPANSQETQYF. As DNA, the CDR3 is TGTGCCAGCAGCTTCGGTCTAGCGGGGGCCCCAGCTAACTCCCAAGAGACCCAGTACTTC.

There are a few counts of this clonotype. The V gene is TRBV9, the J gene TRBJ2-2; D assignment may be TRBD1 or TRBD2 (6 bases each). Germline V gives CDR1 SGDLS, CDR2 YYNGEE. The CDR3 sequence is 16 residues long. V was cut by 4 bases and J by 6 bases, with 19 bases left in between. The CDR3 bases are TGTGCCAGCAGCCCGGGGGCTAGTCGGGGTTCCGGGGAGCTGTTTTTT. It specifies CASSPGASRGSGELFF.

This clonotype was observed a handful of times. This rearrangement joins TRBV11-1 to TRBJ2-2; the match to TRBD2 covers 12 bases. The CDR3 is made up of 18 amino acids. Germline CDR1 and CDR2: SGHAT and FQDESV (reference sequence). Trimming at V came to 3 bases and at J to 5 bases, leaving 10 bases not matched to a gene. The chain's CDR3 is CASSLRTSGNQRTGELFF. The CDR3 DNA reads TGTGCCAGCAGCTTGAGGACTAGCGGGAACCAGCGGACCGGGGAGCTGTTTTTT.

This rearrangement joins TRBV12-3 or TRBV12-4 to TRBJ1-2; the D is unclear. The CDR3 has 14 residues. V was clipped by 2 bases and J by 2 bases, with 9 bases between them. The DNA of the CDR3 is TGTGCCAGCAGTTTATTGGGGAGGAACTATGGCTACACCTTC. Translated, it gives CASSLLGRNYGYTF.

The chain uses TRBV7-3 and TRBJ2-3; D is possibly TRBD1 or TRBD2 (5 bases each). V lost 3 bases to trimming and J lost 9 bases, with 19 bases between them. CDR3 size: 15 residues. The germline V gene encodes CDR1 SGHTA and CDR2 FQGTGA. In nucleotides, the CDR3 is TGTGCCAGCAGCTTCGGGGCCGAAGGGGCGGCAACGCAGTATTTT. Translated: CASSFGAEGAATQYF.

The chain recombines TRBV6-6 with TRBJ1-1, with no clear D. CDR3 size: 12 residues. Looked up from germline, CDR1 is MNHNY and CDR2 is SVGAGI (reference sequence). Trimming shortened V by 2 bases and J by 8 bases, and 9 bases separated the two germline ends. As DNA, the CDR3 is TGTGCCAGCAGTTACAGGCACCCAGAAGCTTTCTTT. This sequence encodes CASSYRHPEAFF.